Shown below are 13 T cell receptor beta chains from a single sample sequenced in a study of vaccination effects on CD4 cells after COVID-19. Only in-frame clones appear in the TCRdb table, and some are missing; sequencing was by immunoSEQ multiplex PCR. In the table there are about 23,000 clones, 70% to 75% of which are singletons. No antigen is known for these receptors. Sequencing in the ViraFEST assay came after antigen-specific CD4+ T cells had been expanded with viral peptide pools, which were used to stimulate PBMC. The culture ran for roughly ten days before CD4+ T cells were isolated. Testing of the vaccine recipients showed negative nucleocapsid antibodies and no prior SARS-CoV-2 infection. The specimen was CD4+ T cells from PBMCs cultured with SARS-CoV-2 spike peptides, collected before COVID-19 vaccination. The receptors here all came from a human donor who received a COVID-19 vaccine.

The rearrangement links TRBV20-1 to TRBJ2-1; 10 nucleotides line up with TRBD2. CDR1 is DFQATT, CDR2 SNEGSKA, per germline (reference sequence). The CDR3 has 17 residues. After removal of 3 bases from V and 7 bases from J, the junction contained 15 bases not matched to a gene. The CDR3 loop is CSASRGIGLAVGNEQFF. The CDR3 bases are TGCAGTGCTAGTCGCGGGATTGGACTAGCGGTGGGGAATGAGCAGTTCTTC.

V usage is TRBV4-1 and J usage is TRBJ2-5, with 10 nucleotides matching TRBD2. Germline CDR1 is MGHRA and CDR2 is YSYEKL. This CDR3 region has 16 residues. The junction had 6 bases not matched to a gene; V was cut back by 1 base and J by 4 bases. As DNA, the CDR3 is TGCGCCAGCAGCCAAGGTTTGGCTAGCGGGAGAGAGACCCAGTACTTC. This gives the protein CASSQGLASGRETQYF.

This chain joins TRBV13 and TRBJ2-2; possible D gene TRBD1, 6 bases. CDR3 length: 16 amino acids. In germline, CDR1 is PRHDT, CDR2 FYEKMQ (reference sequence). V lost 5 bases to trimming and J lost 5 bases, with 18 bases between them. The CDR3 sequence is CASSPPGQGTTGELFF. In DNA, the CDR3 is TGTGCCAGCAGCCCCCCCGGTCAGGGGACGACCGGGGAGCTGTTTTTT.

The chain recombines TRBV4-1 with TRBJ1-2, with D hard to call. Trimming stripped 2 bases from V and 2 bases from J, with 6 bases between. Germline lookup yields CDR1 MGHRA and CDR2 YSYEKL. The CDR3 is made up of 13 amino acids. The CDR3 nucleotides are TGCGCCAGCAGCCAAACGGCGAACTATGGCTACACCTTC. This encodes CASSQTANYGYTF.

This chain joins TRBV30 and TRBJ2-5; D is uncertain. CDR3 size: 13 residues. Deletions cut 4 bases from V and 1 base from J, with 10 bases between. Germline CDR1 GTSNPN, CDR2 SVGIG (reference sequence). In DNA, the CDR3 is TGTGCCTGGAATCGGGCAGCCCAAGAGACCCAGTACTTC. Amino acid sequence: CAWNRAAQETQYF. Complete variable domain (other parts from reference TRBV30 and TRBJ2-5): SQTIHQWPATLVQPVGSPLSLECTVEGTSNPNLYWYRQAAGRGLQLLFYSVGIGQISSEVPQNLSASRPQDRQFILSSKKLLLSDSGFYLCAWNRAAQETQYFGPGTRLLVL.

The J gene is TRBJ2-2, the V gene TRBV6-1; 10 nucleotides line up with TRBD2. This CDR3 spans 17 amino acids. Germline-derived CDR1 and CDR2 are MNHNS and SASEGT. Trimming at V came to 2 bases and at J to 2 bases, leaving 5 bases not matched to a gene. CDR3 sequence (DNA): TGTGCCAGCAGTGAATGGTGGACTAGCGGAAACACCGGGGAGCTGTTTTTT. Translating it yields CASSEWWTSGNTGELFF.

The chain recombines TRBV24-1 with TRBJ1-2; D perhaps matches TRBD1 (5 bases). This CDR3 is 12 amino acids long. Germline loops: CDR1 KGHDR, CDR2 SFDVKD. V lost 5 bases to trimming and J lost 3 bases, with 6 bases between them. CDR3 in amino acids: CATSAGDYGYTF. The CDR3 DNA follows: TGTGCCACCAGTGCGGGGGACTATGGCTACACCTTC.

This CDR3 is CASSLLGGSGTDTQYF. The CDR3 bases are TGTGCCAGCAGTTTGTTGGGGGGCTCGGGCACAGATACGCAGTATTTT. The rearrangement uses TRBV27 and TRBJ2-3; D may match TRBD1 or TRBD2 (6 bases each). Trimming shortened V by 3 bases and J by 1 base, and 14 bases separated the two germline ends. This CDR3 comprises 16 residues. Germline V gives CDR1 MNHEY, CDR2 SMNVEV (reference sequence).

The chain is built from TRBV5-4 and TRBJ2-7; D remains unclear. V lost 3 bases, J lost 1 base, and 5 bases lay in between. Germline values: CDR1 SGHNT, CDR2 YYREEE (reference sequence). The CDR3 extends over 12 amino acids. CDR3 sequence (DNA): TGTGCCAGCAGCTATTCATCCTACGAGCAGTACTTC. Amino acid sequence: CASSYSSYEQYF.

As regards this clone: The junction departs from the called germline gene at one end, perhaps through a read error. The rearrangement joins TRBV3-1 (or the pseudogene TRBV3-2) to TRBJ1-1, with 7 bases matching TRBD1. Germline V lookup: CDR1 LGHDT, CDR2 YNNKEL (reference sequence). This CDR3 has 13 amino acids. The CDR3 DNA follows: TGTGCCAGCAGTCAAGGGGGCGTCCGCGGAGCTTTCTTT. Amino acids: CASSQGGVRGAFF.

The gene calls are TRBV5-6 and TRBJ1-5, with D maybe TRBD1 (5 bases). The V gene lost 4 bases and the J gene lost 4 bases, with 15 bases spanning the gap. This CDR3 has 15 residues. Germline V CDR1 and CDR2: SGHDT, YYEEEE. Here the CDR3 reads CASSPRGGINQPQHF. CDR3 DNA sequence: TGTGCCAGCAGCCCTAGGGGTGGGATTAATCAGCCCCAGCATTTT.

This clone was seen more than once but under ten times. The chain has TRBV29-1 and TRBJ2-1; the match to TRBD2 covers 9 bases. Germline V gene sequence: CDR1 SQVTM, CDR2 ANQGSEA. The CDR3 contains 13 residues. The V and J ends lost 3 bases and 8 bases, in that order; junction bases with no gene match: 5. This CDR3 reads CSVDQTSGYEQFF. CDR3 sequence (DNA): TGCAGCGTTGATCAGACTAGCGGCTATGAGCAGTTCTTC.

The rearrangement joins TRBV5-1 to TRBJ2-5; the D is unclear. This CDR3 is built from 15 residues. Trimming shortened V by 0 bases and J by 5 bases, and 14 bases separated the two germline ends. Germline values: CDR1 SGHRS, CDR2 YFSETQ. The CDR3 here is CASSLAVGSRETQYF. The CDR3 DNA sequence: TGCGCCAGCAGCTTGGCCGTAGGAAGCCGGGAGACCCAGTACTTC.